The 28 T cell receptor beta chains presented below share a single source sample, sequenced in a study of T cell responses to AZD1222 COVID-19 vaccine. Clones were sequenced by immunoSEQ multiplex PCR, and TCRdb holds only the in-frame ones, with some missing. The repertoire holds about 180,000 clones, with about 90% as singletons. This sample comprised peripheral blood, obtained on day 0 of AZD1222 vaccination. These receptors all come from an adult in good health.

CDR3: CASSPHRGTGRHEQFF. The CDR3 DNA sequence: TGTGCCAGCAGCCCGCATAGAGGGACAGGGAGACATGAGCAGTTCTTC. The chain has TRBV7-2 and TRBJ2-1; 9 positions agree with TRBD1. The CDR3 is 16 residues long. Germline V gene sequence: CDR1 SGHTA, CDR2 FQGNSA. V was clipped by 5 bases and J by 8 bases; unmatched bases: 13. The variable domain in full, with the rest retrieved from reference TRBV7-2 and TRBJ2-1, is GAGVSQSPSNKVTEKGKDVELRCDPISGHTALYWYRQSLGQGLEFLIYFQGNSAPDKSGLPSDRFSAERTGGSVSTLTIQRTQQEDSAVYLCASSPHRGTGRHEQFFGPGTRLTVL.

The gene calls are TRBV28 and TRBJ1-5; TRBD1 matches 9 bases. The ends lost 5 bases at V and 4 bases at J; junction bases unmatched: 6. This CDR3 is built from 15 residues. The V gene's germline CDR1 is MDHEN and CDR2 SYDVKM. The CDR3 nucleotides are TGTGCCAGCAGTCGGGTCGGACAGGGGAATCAGCCCCAGCATTTT. It translates to CASSRVGQGNQPQHF.

This clone was seen once. V usage is TRBV19 and J usage is TRBJ1-5, with a tentative D call TRBD1 (6 bases). Germline CDR1 LNHDA, CDR2 SQIVND (reference sequence). CDR3 size: 15 residues. Trimming took off 4 bases at V and 0 bases at J, with 10 bases between the two ends. The CDR3: CASSTRQDSNQPQHF. CDR3 DNA: TGTGCCAGTAGTACACGACAGGATAGCAATCAGCCCCAGCATTTT.

This clone appeared once. The V call is TRBV4-3, the J call TRBJ2-1, with unresolved D. This CDR3 region has 13 residues. The germline V gene has CDR1 LGHNA and CDR2 YSLEER. Trimming left V 1 base short and J 8 bases short, with 9 bases between. CDR3 bases: TGCGCCAGCAGCCAAGTAAATGGGCATGAGCAGTTCTTC. It yields the protein CASSQVNGHEQFF.

The V gene is TRBV6-4, the J gene TRBJ2-3, with 7 bases that match TRBD2. The CDR3 spans 15 residues. V dropped 0 bases and J dropped 5; count of bases not matched to a gene: 5. Germline V lookup: CDR1 MRHNA, CDR2 SNTAGT. The CDR3: CASSDSMGGGDTQYF. The CDR3 nucleotides are TGTGCCAGCAGTGACTCGATGGGCGGGGGAGATACGCAGTATTTT.

The V and J genes are TRBV12-2 and TRBJ1-1. TRBV12-2 is a known pseudogene. CDR3 length: 14 amino acids. CDR3: CASRSFRWNTEAFF. The CDR3 DNA sequence: TGTGCAAGTCGCTCTTTTCGATGGAACACTGAAGCTTTCTTT.

V and J are TRBV29-1 and TRBJ1-3; D is unresolved. The V and J ends lost 4 bases and 7 bases respectively, with 8 bases between them. This CDR3 comprises 11 residues. Germline V lookup: CDR1 SQVTM, CDR2 ANQGSEA. CDR3 sequence: CSVGYGNTIYF. The CDR3 DNA sequence: TGCAGCGTTGGGTACGGGAACACCATATATTTT.

V gene TRBV15 combines with J gene TRBJ1-5; D gene ambiguous. V lost 3 bases, J lost 0 bases, and 3 bases lay in between. Germline V gives CDR1 LNHNV, CDR2 YYDKDF (reference sequence). This CDR3 spans 13 amino acids. CDR3 sequence: CATSSFSNQPQHF. CDR3 DNA sequence: TGTGCCACCAGCAGTTTTAGCAATCAGCCCCAGCATTTT. Variable domain in full (rest from reference TRBV15 and TRBJ1-5): DAMVIQNPRYQVTQFGKPVTLSCSQTLNHNVMYWYQQKSSQAPKLLFHYYDKDFNNEADTPDNFQSRRPNTSFCFLDIRSPGLGDTAMYLCATSSFSNQPQHFGDGTRLSIL.

Notes on this clone: The same CDR3 arises from other DNA sequences in this sample as well. CDR3 protein: CASSYRTGNTEAFF. DNA for the CDR3: TGTGCCAGCAGCTACAGGACAGGCAACACTGAAGCTTTCTTT. The chain joins TRBV13 to TRBJ1-1; 7 positions match TRBD1. CDR3 length equals 14 residues. Per the germline V gene, CDR1 is PRHDT and CDR2 is FYEKMQ (reference sequence). J lost 2 bases, V lost 4 bases, and 4 bases had no gene match.

The chain employs TRBV5-1 and TRBJ1-1, with D perhaps TRBD1 (6 bases). CDR3 length: 15 residues. Trimming stripped 4 bases from V and 0 bases from J, with 13 bases between. CDR1 is SGHRS and CDR2 is YFSETQ in the germline V gene. This CDR3 reads CASSPQQGLNTEAFF. CDR3 DNA: TGCGCCAGCAGCCCACAACAGGGACTGAACACTGAAGCTTTCTTT.

V and J are TRBV18 and TRBJ1-6; 7 nucleotides align to TRBD1. The CDR3 is 15 amino acids. The V and J ends lost 2 bases and 9 bases, in that order; junction bases with no gene match: 7. Germline values: CDR1 KGHSH, CDR2 LQKENI. This CDR3 is CASSPSGQEGSPLHF. CDR3 nucleotides: TGTGCCAGCTCACCATCCGGACAGGAGGGTTCACCCCTCCACTTT. Complete variable domain (other parts from reference TRBV18 and TRBJ1-6): NAGVMQNPRHLVRRRGQEARLRCSPMKGHSHVYWYRQLPEEGLKFMVYLQKENIIDESGMPKERFSAEFPKEGPSILRIQQVVRGDSAAYFCASSPSGQEGSPLHFGNGTRLTVT.

This clone was observed a single time. The rearrangement joins TRBV7-3 to TRBJ1-3; no clear D gene. CDR1 is SGHTA, CDR2 FQGTGA, per germline. This CDR3 has 16 amino acids. V lost 1 base and J lost 1, with 11 bases in between. The CDR3 DNA reads TGTGCCAGCAGCTTAAAAGGGCCGTCTTCTGGAAACACCATATATTTT. It is translated as CASSLKGPSSGNTIYF. The variable domain in full, with the rest retrieved from reference TRBV7-3 and TRBJ1-3, is GAGVSQTPSNKVTEKGKYVELRCDPISGHTALYWYRQSLGQGPEFLIYFQGTGAADDSGLPNDRFFAVRPEGSVSTLKIQRTERGDSAVYLCASSLKGPSSGNTIYFGEGSWLTVV.

This clone has more than one count but fewer than ten. The chain has TRBV5-1 and TRBJ2-1; 8 nucleotides match TRBD1. Trimming removed 4 bases from V and 6 bases from J; junction bases left unmatched: 3. This CDR3 contains 13 residues. Germline-derived CDR1 and CDR2 are SGHRS and YFSETQ. CDR3 in DNA: TGCGCCAGCAGCACCGGACAGGGCAATGAGCAGTTCTTC. Encoded protein: CASSTGQGNEQFF.

The CDR3, as DNA: TGTGCCAGCAGCTTAGGACTCAGGGAAGATACGCAGTATTTT. It specifies CASSLGLREDTQYF. The chain is built from TRBV7-2 and TRBJ2-3, with D possibly matching TRBD1 (5 bases). Trimming removed 1 base at V and 5 bases at J, with 10 bases between. Germline values: CDR1 SGHTA, CDR2 FQGNSA. The CDR3 is made up of 14 amino acids. Full variable domain (outside the CDR3, taken from reference TRBV7-2 and TRBJ2-3): GAGVSQSPSNKVTEKGKDVELRCDPISGHTALYWYRQSLGQGLEFLIYFQGNSAPDKSGLPSDRFSAERTGGSVSTLTIQRTQQEDSAVYLCASSLGLREDTQYFGPGTRLTVL.

The chain has TRBV4-1 and TRBJ1-3, with D possibly matching TRBD1 (5 bases). The germline V and J ends were trimmed by 0 bases and 4 bases, with 7 bases remaining between them. The germline V gene has CDR1 MGHRA and CDR2 YSYEKL. CDR3 length equals 14 residues. The CDR3 DNA reads TGCGCCAGCAGCCAAGACAGGGAGGGAAACACCATATATTTT. Residues: CASSQDREGNTIYF.

The chain is built from TRBV24-1 and TRBJ2-3; 7 nucleotides line up with TRBD2. Trimming took 3 bases from V and 1 from J; bases not matched to a gene: 3. The CDR3 length is 15 residues. Germline V gives CDR1 KGHDR, CDR2 SFDVKD. The CDR3 coding sequence is TGTGCCACCAGTGATGGGGGGGTGGGCACAGATACGCAGTATTTT. Protein product: CATSDGGVGTDTQYF.

The V gene is TRBV9, the J gene TRBJ2-1; tentatively, D is TRBD1 (6 bases). There are 14 residues in the CDR3. Germline CDR1 SGDLS, CDR2 YYNGEE. Trimming cost V 3 bases and J 7 bases, with 14 bases left between them. The CDR3, as DNA: TGTGCCAGCAGCGCCTGGTCAGGGGAGAATGAGCAGTTCTTC. It encodes CASSAWSGENEQFF.

The chain joins TRBV5-4 to TRBJ1-1; D is uncertain. V was shortened by 1 base and J by 0 bases, with 7 bases between the two germline ends. This CDR3 has 14 residues. The germline CDR1 and CDR2 sequences are SGHNT and YYREEE (reference sequence). The CDR3 DNA reads as TGTGCCAGCAGCTTGTACATCATGAACACTGAAGCTTTCTTT. Translated: CASSLYIMNTEAFF. Supplemented by reference TRBV5-4 and TRBJ1-1, the full variable domain reads ETGVTQSPTHLIKTRGQQVTLRCSSQSGHNTVSWYQQALGQGPQFIFQYYREEENGRGNFPPRFSGLQFPNYSSELNVNALELDDSALYLCASSLYIMNTEAFFGQGTRLTVV.

This clone was seen only once. V gene TRBV19 combines with J gene TRBJ2-7, with 8 nucleotides matching TRBD2. V lost 5 bases and J lost 4; bases outside the gene matches: 16. The CDR3 has 17 amino acids. CDR1 is LNHDA and CDR2 is SQIVND in the germline V gene (reference sequence). The DNA for the CDR3 is TGTGCCAGTAGTCGCTGGTTGGGGAGCGGGAGTGGTTACGAGCAGTACTTC. Translating gives CASSRWLGSGSGYEQYF.

This clone was observed a few times. V and J are TRBV10-3 and TRBJ1-1; the D is unclear. Germline loops: CDR1 ENHRY, CDR2 SYGVKD. The V end lost 4 bases, the J end lost 3 bases, and 9 bases lay between the germline ends. This CDR3 has 13 residues. CDR3 in amino acids: CAISGSQHTEAFF. The CDR3 DNA reads as TGTGCCATCAGTGGGAGTCAGCACACTGAAGCTTTCTTT.

A single count supports this clone. This chain links TRBV19 with TRBJ1-1, with unresolved D. This CDR3 is built from 14 residues. CDR1 is LNHDA and CDR2 is SQIVND in the germline V gene (reference sequence). Trimming removed 6 bases at V and 2 bases at J, with 13 bases between. The CDR3 sequence is CASSFWEGNTEAFF. CDR3 in DNA: TGTGCCAGTAGCTTCTGGGAGGGAAACACTGAAGCTTTCTTT.

The CDR3: CATSDQYQETQYF. In nucleotides, the CDR3 is TGTGCCACCAGTGACCAGTACCAAGAGACCCAGTACTTC. The chain has TRBV24-1 and TRBJ2-5; D is uncertain. The CDR3 spans 13 residues. Trimming pared 4 bases from V and 0 bases from J, leaving 5 bases between. The germline CDR1 and CDR2 sequences are KGHDR and SFDVKD.

The rearrangement uses TRBV11-2 and TRBJ2-3; D not resolved. Per the germline V gene, CDR1 is SGHAT and CDR2 is FQNNGV. With 3 bases removed from V and 0 bases from J, the gap between germline ends came to 10 bases. The CDR3 covers 15 residues. As DNA, the CDR3 is TGTGCCAGCAGCTTCTCCAAGGCGAGCACAGATACGCAGTATTTT. The encoded protein is CASSFSKASTDTQYF.

This chain joins TRBV28 and TRBJ2-7; tentative D call: TRBD2 (6 bases). Per germline, CDR1 MDHEN and CDR2 SYDVKM. The CDR3 loop spans 14 amino acids. Trimming left V 6 bases short and J 3 bases short, with 15 bases between. Here the CDR3 DNA reads TGTGCCAGCAGAACCGGGAGTCGAAACTACGAGCAGTACTTC. Protein: CASRTGSRNYEQYF.

The chain is built from TRBV3-1 (or the pseudogene TRBV3-2) and TRBJ1-3, with D hard to call. The V gene's germline CDR1 is LGHDT and CDR2 YNNKEL (reference sequence). The length of the CDR3 is 13 residues. V lost 4 bases and J lost 2, with 6 bases in between. CDR3 sequence: CASSRGPGNTIYF. The CDR3 DNA is TGTGCCAGCAGCCGTGGGCCTGGAAACACCATATATTTT.

The V and J genes are TRBV7-9 and TRBJ1-1; possible D gene TRBD1, 5 bases. Looked up from germline, CDR1 is SEHNR and CDR2 is FQNEAQ (reference sequence). Trimming stripped 5 bases from V and 0 bases from J, with 13 bases between. CDR3 size: 15 residues. DNA of the CDR3: TGTGCCAGCAGCCCAGGACAAGGGATGAACACTGAAGCTTTCTTT. It specifies CASSPGQGMNTEAFF.

This rearrangement joins TRBV6-6 to TRBJ1-1; a weak D match, TRBD1 (5 bases). The V end was cut by 5 bases, the J end by 4 bases, with 14 bases between. The CDR3 runs to 14 residues. The germline V gene has CDR1 MNHNY and CDR2 SVGAGI (reference sequence). The CDR3 loop reads CASSPRVVGTEAFF. The CDR3 region has the DNA TGTGCCAGCAGTCCCAGGGTGGTCGGCACTGAAGCTTTCTTT.

This chain links TRBV7-8 with TRBJ2-2; 7 bases fit TRBD2. The CDR3 totals 16 residues. V trimming: 6 bases; J trimming: 4 bases; junction bases outside the gene matches: 11. Looked up from germline, CDR1 is SGHVS and CDR2 is FQNEAQ. CDR3 nucleotides: TGTGCCAGCAGAGTCGCCGGGGGGTCGGGCACCGGGGAGCTGTTTTTT. As protein: CASRVAGGSGTGELFF.